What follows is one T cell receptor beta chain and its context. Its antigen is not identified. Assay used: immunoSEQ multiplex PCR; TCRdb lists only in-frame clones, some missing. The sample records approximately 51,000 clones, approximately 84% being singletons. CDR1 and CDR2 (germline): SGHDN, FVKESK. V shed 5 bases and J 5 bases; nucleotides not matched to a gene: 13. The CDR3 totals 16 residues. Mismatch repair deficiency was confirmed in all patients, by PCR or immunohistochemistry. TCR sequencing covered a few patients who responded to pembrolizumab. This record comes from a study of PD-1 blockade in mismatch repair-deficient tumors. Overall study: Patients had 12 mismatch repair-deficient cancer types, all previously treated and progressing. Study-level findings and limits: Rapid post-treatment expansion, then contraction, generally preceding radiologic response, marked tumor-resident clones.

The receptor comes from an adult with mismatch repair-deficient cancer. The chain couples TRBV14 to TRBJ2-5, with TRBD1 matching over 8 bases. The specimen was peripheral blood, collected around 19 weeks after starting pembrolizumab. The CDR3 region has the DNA TGTGCCAGCAGCTCCTACTCATGGACAGGGCCCGAGACCCAGTACTTC. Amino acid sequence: CASSSYSWTGPETQYF.